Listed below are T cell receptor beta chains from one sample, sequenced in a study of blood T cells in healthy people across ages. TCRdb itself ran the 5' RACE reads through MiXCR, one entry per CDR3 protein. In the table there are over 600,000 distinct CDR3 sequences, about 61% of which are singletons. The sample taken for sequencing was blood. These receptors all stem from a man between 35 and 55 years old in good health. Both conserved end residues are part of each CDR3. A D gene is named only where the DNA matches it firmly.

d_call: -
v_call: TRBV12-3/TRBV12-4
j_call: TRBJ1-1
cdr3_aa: CASMDPTRYVTEAFF

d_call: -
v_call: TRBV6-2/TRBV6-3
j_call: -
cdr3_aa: CASMGHEQYF

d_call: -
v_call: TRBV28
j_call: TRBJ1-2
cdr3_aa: CASNGAPLGLGAGYTF

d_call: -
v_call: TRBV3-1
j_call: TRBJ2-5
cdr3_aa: CASSPDRSLGTQYF

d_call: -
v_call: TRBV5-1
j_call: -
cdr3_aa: CASSLGPTRTPYEQYF

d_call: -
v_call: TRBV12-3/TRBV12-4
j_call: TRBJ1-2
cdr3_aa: CASRRGGYTF

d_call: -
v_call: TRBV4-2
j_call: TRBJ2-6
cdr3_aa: CASSQDLATGANVLTF

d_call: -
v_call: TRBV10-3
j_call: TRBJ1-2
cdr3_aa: CATQGYFYGYTF

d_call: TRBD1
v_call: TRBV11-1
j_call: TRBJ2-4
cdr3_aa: CASSSGHTGGVGNIQYF

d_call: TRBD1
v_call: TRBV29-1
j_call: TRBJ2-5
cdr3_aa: CSVEDPRTGPRMTQYF

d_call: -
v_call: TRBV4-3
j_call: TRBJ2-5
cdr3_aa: CASSQEWVEGETQYF

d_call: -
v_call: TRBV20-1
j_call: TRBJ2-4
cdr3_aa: CSARPNRLAKNIQYF

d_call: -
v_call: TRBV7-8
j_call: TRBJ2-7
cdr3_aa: CASSSRPNEQYF

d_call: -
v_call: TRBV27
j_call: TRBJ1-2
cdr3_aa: CASSLIPGNYGYTF

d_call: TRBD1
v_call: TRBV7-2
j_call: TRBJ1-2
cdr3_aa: CASSGRDRGGSGYTF

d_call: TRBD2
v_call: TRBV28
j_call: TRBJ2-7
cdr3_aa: CASSSSALGTSGRAAYEQYF

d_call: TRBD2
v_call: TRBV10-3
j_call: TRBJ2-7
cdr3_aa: CAISPAGDPYEQYF

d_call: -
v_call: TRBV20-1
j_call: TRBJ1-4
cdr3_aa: CSATPSAFGEPFF

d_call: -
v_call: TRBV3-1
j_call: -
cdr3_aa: CANSRGRGGTQYF

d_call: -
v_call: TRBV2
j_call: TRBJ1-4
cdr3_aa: CATKKGGPNEKLFF

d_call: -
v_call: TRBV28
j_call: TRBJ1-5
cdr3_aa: CASRSFSPNQPQHF

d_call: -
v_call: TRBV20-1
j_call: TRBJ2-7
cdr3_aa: CSVARPDYEQYF

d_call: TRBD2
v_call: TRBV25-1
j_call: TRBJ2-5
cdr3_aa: CASSGLDLKETQYF

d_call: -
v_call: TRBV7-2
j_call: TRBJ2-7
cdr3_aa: CATKQGFGSYEQYF

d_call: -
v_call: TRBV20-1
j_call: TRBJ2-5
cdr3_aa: CSAPRDFIPETQYF

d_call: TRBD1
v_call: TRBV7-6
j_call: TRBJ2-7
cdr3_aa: CASSLVPRGDRGEQYF

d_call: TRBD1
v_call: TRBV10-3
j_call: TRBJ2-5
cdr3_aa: CATGERTGQETQYF

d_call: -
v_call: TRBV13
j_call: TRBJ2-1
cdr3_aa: CASSLGQGKQFF

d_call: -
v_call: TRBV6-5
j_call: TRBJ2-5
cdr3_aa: CASSHGGGMYQETQYF

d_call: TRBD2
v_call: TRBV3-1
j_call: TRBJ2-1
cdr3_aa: CASSQGLAGRREQFF

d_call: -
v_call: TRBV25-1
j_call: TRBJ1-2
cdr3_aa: CASSEYGSYGYTF

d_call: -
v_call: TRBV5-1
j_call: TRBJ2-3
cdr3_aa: CASSLAGEDTQYF

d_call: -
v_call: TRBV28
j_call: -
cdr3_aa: CASTRVSLSSYNEQYF

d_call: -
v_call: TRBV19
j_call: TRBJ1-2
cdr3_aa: CASSISARGYTF

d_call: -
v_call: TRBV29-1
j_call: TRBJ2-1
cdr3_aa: CSVAGFVPYNEQFF

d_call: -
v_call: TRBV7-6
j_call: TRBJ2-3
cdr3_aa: CASSLASAIRGDTQYF

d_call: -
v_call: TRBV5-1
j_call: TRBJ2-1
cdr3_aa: CASSLSMSNEQFF

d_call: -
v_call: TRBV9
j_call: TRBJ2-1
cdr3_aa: CASSVGGVAKGNEQFF

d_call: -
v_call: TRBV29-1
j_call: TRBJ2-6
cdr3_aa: CSVMVSGANVLTF

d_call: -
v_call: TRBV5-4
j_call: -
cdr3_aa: CASRPGGRETQYF

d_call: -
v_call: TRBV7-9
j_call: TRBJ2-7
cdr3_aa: CASSSGRRTYEQYF

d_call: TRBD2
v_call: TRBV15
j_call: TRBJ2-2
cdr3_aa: CATSGTSETGELFF

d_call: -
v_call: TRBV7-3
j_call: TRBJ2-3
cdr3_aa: CASSWSGDTSTDTQYF

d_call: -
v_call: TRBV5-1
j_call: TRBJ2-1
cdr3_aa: CASSRTQSSYNEQFF

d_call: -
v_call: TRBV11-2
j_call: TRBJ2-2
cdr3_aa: CASSMISGTNTGELFF

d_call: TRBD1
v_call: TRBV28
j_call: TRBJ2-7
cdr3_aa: CASSRTGFIGEQYF

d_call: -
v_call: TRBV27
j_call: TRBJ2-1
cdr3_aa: CASRGRGGSVNEQFF

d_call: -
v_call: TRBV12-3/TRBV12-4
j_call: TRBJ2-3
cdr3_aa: CASRVRTDTQYF

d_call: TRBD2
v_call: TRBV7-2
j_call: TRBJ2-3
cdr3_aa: CASSLTLLAGATDTQYF

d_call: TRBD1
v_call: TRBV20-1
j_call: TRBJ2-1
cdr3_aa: CSAAPARGQGINNEQFF

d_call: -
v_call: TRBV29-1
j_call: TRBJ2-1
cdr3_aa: CSVGTPSDTQFF

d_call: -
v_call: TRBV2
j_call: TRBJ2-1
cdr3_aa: CANKLDQSSYNEQFF